Detailed here is one TCR beta chain. The repertoire was sequenced with immunoSEQ multiplex PCR; TCRdb's copy has only in-frame clones and lacks some. The sample has 65,000 to 85,000 clones; 96% are singletons. The sample originates from a study of technical replicates of blood from several donors. The CDR3 spans 15 residues. In germline, CDR1 is SGHKS, CDR2 YYEKEE (reference sequence). The germline V and J ends were trimmed by 2 bases and 3 bases, with 14 bases remaining between them. This rearrangement joins TRBV5-5 to TRBJ1-2; D is unclear. The clonotype originates from a human donor in good health. Material: T cells isolated from PBMCs. CDR3 protein: CASSFNTATYYGYTF. Here the CDR3 DNA reads TGTGCCAGCAGCTTTAACACAGCCACCTACTATGGCTACACCTTC. Supplemented by reference TRBV5-5 and TRBJ1-2, the full variable domain reads DAGVTQSPTHLIKTRGQQVTLRCSPISGHKSVSWYQQVLGQGPQFIFQYYEKEERGRGNFPDRFSARQFPNYSSELNVNALLLGDSALYLCASSFNTATYYGYTFGSGTRLTVV.